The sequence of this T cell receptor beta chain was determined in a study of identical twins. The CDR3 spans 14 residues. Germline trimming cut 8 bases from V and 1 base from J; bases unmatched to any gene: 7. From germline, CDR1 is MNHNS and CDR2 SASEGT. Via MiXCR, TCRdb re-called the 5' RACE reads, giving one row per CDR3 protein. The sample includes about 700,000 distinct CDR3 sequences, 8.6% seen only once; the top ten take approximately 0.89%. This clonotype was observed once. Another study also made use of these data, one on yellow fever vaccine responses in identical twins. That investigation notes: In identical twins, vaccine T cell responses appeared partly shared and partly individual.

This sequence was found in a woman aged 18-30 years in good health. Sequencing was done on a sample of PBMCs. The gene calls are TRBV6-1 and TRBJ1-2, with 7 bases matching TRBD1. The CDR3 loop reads CASGWTGRNYGYTF. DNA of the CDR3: TGTGCCAGCGGGTGGACAGGCCGTAACTATGGCTACACCTTC.